The source of this T cell receptor (beta chain) is a study of vaccination effects on CD4 cells after COVID-19. Overall study: Expansion with viral peptide pools was applied to antigen-specific CD4+ T cells by the ViraFEST assay prior to sequencing. Sampling of a few convalescent patients occurred early (day +14) and late post-vaccination. Post-vaccine draws lagged the second dose by a median of 72 days.

Comment on this clone: The antigen remains unidentified.

CDR1 and CDR2 (germline): MNHEY, SMNVEV (reference sequence). Trimming removed 3 bases from V and 7 bases from J, with 19 bases in between. CDR3 length equals 16 residues. The assay was immunoSEQ multiplex PCR, and TCRdb's table has in-frame clones only and misses some. The table shows about 34,000 clones, with roughly 80% occurring only once. On approximately day 9 of culture, CD4+ T cells were separated out. This person caught SARS-CoV-2 sometime from March to December 2020, and PCR testing confirmed the infection. Two-dose vaccination with either BNT162b2 or mRNA-1273 was given to the participants. The authors replaced half the medium with IL-2 medium on days 3 and 7.

The sequence derives from a human donor who had a prior SARS-CoV-2 infection. This sequence joins TRBV27 and TRBJ2-1, with D possibly TRBD2 on 5 matching bases. The sample was CD4+ T cells from PBMCs cultured without peptide, taken after COVID-19 vaccination. CDR3 sequence (DNA): TGTGCCAGCAGTTTCTCATTCCGTGGACTGTTAAATGAGCAGTTCTTC. It codes for CASSFSFRGLLNEQFF.